This T cell receptor (beta chain) was recovered during a study of OX40 agonist ivuxolimab in advanced cancers. This CDR3 has 14 residues. Germline CDR1 reads SGHTA; CDR2 reads FQGTGA. The germline V and J ends were trimmed by 4 bases and 6 bases, with 13 bases remaining between them. Clones were read by immunoSEQ multiplex PCR, and TCRdb kept only the in-frame ones, dropping some. The sample contains tens of thousands of clones, 88% of which appear only once. The TCR sequence derives from an adult with an advanced solid tumor such as melanoma, head and neck, liver or kidney cancer. Sequenced here: CD4+ or CD8+ T cells sorted from blood, sampled in a trial of the OX40 agonist ivuxolimab. The chain combines TRBV7-3 with TRBJ2-1; possibly TRBD2 for D (5 bases). CDR3 amino acids: CASSSGWRSNEQFF. In nucleotides, the CDR3 is TGTGCCAGCAGCTCGGGATGGAGAAGCAATGAGCAGTTCTTC.